This T cell receptor beta chain originates from a study of beta chain features in type 1 diabetes. Turning to the study itself: Sorted cells, 90 million to 120 million in number, were examined across all samples. Findings and caveats of the study: A definitive answer on HLA type influencing TCRB rearrangement was not reached here. People with Type 1 diabetes carried modestly yet significantly shorter TCRB CDR3s in all four CD4+ subsets.

Each sorted fraction was over 95% pure. The entirety of the isolated RNA underwent reverse transcription, so expressed TCRB transcripts were sequenced. This table comes from immunoSEQ multiplex PCR, and its TCRdb copy is limited to in-frame clones, with some not included. The table lists around 160,000 clones, under 60% of them singletons. This clone has a handful of counts. Its target is not known. Germline-derived CDR1 and CDR2 are ENHRY and SYGVKD. CDR3 length: 15 amino acids. Trimming removed 6 bases at V and 6 bases at J, with 21 bases between. Material for sequencing was Tregs from blood. The chain couples TRBV10-3 to TRBJ2-7; D is possibly TRBD1 (7 bases). The clonotype comes from a young man in good health. The CDR3 DNA reads TGTGCCATCAGGGTTTTGGAGGGGGCGCTTAGCGAGCAGTACTTC. Its translation: CAIRVLEGALSEQYF.